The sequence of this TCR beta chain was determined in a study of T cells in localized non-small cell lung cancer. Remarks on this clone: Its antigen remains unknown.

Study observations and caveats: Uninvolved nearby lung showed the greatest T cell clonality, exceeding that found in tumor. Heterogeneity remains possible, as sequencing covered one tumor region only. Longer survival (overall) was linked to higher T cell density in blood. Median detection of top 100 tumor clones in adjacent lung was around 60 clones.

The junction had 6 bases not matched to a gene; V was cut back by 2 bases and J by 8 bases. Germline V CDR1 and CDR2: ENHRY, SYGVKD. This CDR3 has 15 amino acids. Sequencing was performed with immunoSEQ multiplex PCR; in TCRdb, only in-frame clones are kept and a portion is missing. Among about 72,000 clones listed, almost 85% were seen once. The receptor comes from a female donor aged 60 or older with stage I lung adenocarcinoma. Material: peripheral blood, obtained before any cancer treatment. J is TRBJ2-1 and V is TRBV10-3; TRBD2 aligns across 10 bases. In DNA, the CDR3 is TGTGCCATCAGTGAGCGTCTAGCGGGGGTTCATGAGCAGTTCTTC. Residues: CAISERLAGVHEQFF.